This record covers a single TCR beta chain. Profiled with immunoSEQ multiplex PCR; TCRdb holds only in-frame clones, not every one. The table lists about 66,000 clones, less than 90% of them singletons. This entry is derived from a study of OX40 agonist ivuxolimab in advanced cancers. Overall study: Participants averaged around 60 years of age (range about 23 to 80) and were around 85% male.

Trimming took 5 bases from V and 2 from J; bases not matched to a gene: 7. The CDR3 sequence is 15 residues long. Germline V gene data show CDR1 as SGHTA and CDR2 as FQGNSA. Sequenced here: CD4+ or CD8+ T cells sorted from blood, sampled in a trial of the OX40 agonist ivuxolimab. The gene calls are TRBV7-2 and TRBJ2-7, with TRBD1 matching over 9 bases. The receptor comes from an adult with an advanced solid tumor such as melanoma, head and neck, liver or kidney cancer. The CDR3 loop reads CASSERTGDPYEQYF. CDR3 bases: TGTGCCAGCAGCGAAAGGACAGGGGACCCCTACGAGCAGTACTTC.